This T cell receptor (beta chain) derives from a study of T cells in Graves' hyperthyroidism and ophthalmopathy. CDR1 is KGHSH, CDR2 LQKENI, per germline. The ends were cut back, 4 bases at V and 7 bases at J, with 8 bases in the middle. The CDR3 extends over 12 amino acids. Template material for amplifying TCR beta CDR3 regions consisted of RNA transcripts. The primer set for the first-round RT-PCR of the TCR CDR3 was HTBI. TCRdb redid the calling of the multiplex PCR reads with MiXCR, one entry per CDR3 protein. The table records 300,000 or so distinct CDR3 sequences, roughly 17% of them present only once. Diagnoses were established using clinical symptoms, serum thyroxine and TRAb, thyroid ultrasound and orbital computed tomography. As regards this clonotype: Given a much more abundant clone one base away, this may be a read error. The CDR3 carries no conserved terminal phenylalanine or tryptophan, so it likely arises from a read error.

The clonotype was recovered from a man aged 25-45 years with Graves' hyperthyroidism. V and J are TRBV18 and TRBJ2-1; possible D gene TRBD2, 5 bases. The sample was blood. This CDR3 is CASSHRTNEQFS. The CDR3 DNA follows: TGTGCCAGCTCACACCGGACTAATGAGCAGTTCTCC.